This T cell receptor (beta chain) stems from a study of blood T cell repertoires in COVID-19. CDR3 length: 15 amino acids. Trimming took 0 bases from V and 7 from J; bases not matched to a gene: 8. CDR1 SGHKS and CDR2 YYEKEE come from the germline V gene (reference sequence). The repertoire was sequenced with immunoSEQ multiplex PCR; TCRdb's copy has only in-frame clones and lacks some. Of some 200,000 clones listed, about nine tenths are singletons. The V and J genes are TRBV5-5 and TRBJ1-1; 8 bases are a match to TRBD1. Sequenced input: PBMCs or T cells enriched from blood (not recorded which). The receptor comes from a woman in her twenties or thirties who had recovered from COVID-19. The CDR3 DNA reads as TGTGCCAGCAGCTTGGCTCCGGGACAGGCGTATGAAGCTTTCTTT. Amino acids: CASSLAPGQAYEAFF. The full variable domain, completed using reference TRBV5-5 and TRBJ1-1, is DAGVTQSPTHLIKTRGQQVTLRCSPISGHKSVSWYQQVLGQGPQFIFQYYEKEERGRGNFPDRFSARQFPNYSSELNVNALLLGDSALYLCASSLAPGQAYEAFFGQGTRLTVV.